This T cell receptor beta chain stems from a study of blood T cell repertoires in COVID-19. The CDR3 totals 18 residues. CDR1 and CDR2 (germline): MNHNS, SASEGT. After removal of 2 bases from V and 13 bases from J, the junction contained 23 bases not matched to a gene. Assay: immunoSEQ multiplex PCR; the TCRdb copy retains only in-frame clones and omits some. Of around 220,000 clones listed, around 87% are singletons. The material sequenced was peripheral blood. The chain is built from TRBV6-1 and TRBJ2-1; 7 bases line up with TRBD1. The TCR comes from a woman between 45 and 60 years old with COVID-19, enrolled during active disease. The CDR3 coding sequence is TGTGCCAGCAGTGAACACAAATTCGGGTTTACTACAGGGGCCCAACAGTTCTTC. Its translation is CASSEHKFGFTTGAQQFF.